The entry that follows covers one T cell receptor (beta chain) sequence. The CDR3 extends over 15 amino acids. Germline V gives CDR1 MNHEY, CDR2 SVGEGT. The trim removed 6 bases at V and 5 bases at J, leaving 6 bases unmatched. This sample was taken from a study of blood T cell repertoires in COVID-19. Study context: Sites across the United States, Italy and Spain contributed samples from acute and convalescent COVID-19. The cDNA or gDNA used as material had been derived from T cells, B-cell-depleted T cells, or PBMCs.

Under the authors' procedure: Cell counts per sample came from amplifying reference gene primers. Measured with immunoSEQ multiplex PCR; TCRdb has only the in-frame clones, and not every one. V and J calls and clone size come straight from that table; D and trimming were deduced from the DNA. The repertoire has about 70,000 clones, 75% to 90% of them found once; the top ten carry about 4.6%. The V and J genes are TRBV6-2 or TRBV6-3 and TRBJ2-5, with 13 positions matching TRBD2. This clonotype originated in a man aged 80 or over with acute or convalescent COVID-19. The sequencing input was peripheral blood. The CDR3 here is CASSPPGLAGETQYF. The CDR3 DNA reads TGTGCCAGCAGCCCCCCGGGACTAGCGGGGGAGACCCAGTACTTC.